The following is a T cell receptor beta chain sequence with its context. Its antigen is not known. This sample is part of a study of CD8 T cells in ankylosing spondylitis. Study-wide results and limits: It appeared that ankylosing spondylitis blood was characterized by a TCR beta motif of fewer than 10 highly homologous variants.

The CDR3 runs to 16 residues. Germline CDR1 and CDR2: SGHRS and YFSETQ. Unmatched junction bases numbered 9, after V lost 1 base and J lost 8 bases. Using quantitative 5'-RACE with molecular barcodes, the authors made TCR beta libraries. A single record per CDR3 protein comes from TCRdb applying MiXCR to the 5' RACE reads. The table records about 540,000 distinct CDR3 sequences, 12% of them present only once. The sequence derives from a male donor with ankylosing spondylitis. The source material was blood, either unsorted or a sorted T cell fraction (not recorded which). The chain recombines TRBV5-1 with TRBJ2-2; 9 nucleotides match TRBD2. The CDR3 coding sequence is TGCGCCAGCAGCTTGTTTAGCGGGAGAGGAGAAGGGGAGCTGTTTTTT. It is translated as CASSLFSGRGEGELFF.